Listed below are T cell receptor beta chains from one sample, sequenced in a study of cytomegalovirus exposure and HLA in healthy donors. The data were produced by immunoSEQ multiplex PCR, yet TCRdb's version contains in-frame clones alone and is incomplete. The profile shows roughly 120,000 clones, approximately 15% of them singletons. The sample consisted of PBMCs. The receptors derive from a woman between 18 and 29 years old in good health and CMV-seronegative. Both conserved end residues are part of each CDR3. The D gene is left open where the match is weak. Size values are once, few and many counts, or a class for expanded clones, and some rows have none.

CASSLFPGRNEQFF TGCGCCAGCAGCTTGTTCCCAGGTCGCAATGAGCAGTTCTTC NA TRBJ2-1 TRBV5-1 many
CASGTGTGSRNEQFF TGTGCCAGCGGGACCGGGACAGGTTCCCGCAATGAGCAGTTCTTC TRBD1 TRBJ2-1 TRBV11-2 NA
CASSHDRELNEQFF TGTGCCAGTAGTCATGACAGGGAATTGAATGAGCAGTTCTTC TRBD1 TRBJ2-1 TRBV19 NA
CASSDSPEGGTEAFF TGTGCCAGCAGTGATAGTCCAGAGGGTGGCACTGAAGCTTTCTTT NA TRBJ1-1 TRBV6-1 few
CASREDRAREKLFF TGTGCCAGCAGGGAAGACAGGGCGAGAGAAAAACTGTTTTTT TRBD1 TRBJ1-4 TRBV2 NA
CASAAGEKLFF TGTGCCAGCGCCGCCGGGGAAAAACTGTTTTTT NA TRBJ1-4 TRBV7-9 NA
CARPPGQGTGETQYF TGTGCGCGACCGCCGGGACAGGGGACGGGAGAGACCCAGTACTTC TRBD1 TRBJ2-5 TRBV30 few
CASRAGQGGNTIYF TGTGCCAGCAGGGCGGGACAGGGAGGAAACACCATATATTTT TRBD1 TRBJ1-3 TRBV6-1 NA
CATSRSRQSGYTF TGTGCCACCAGCAGATCAAGACAGTCTGGCTACACCTTC NA TRBJ1-2 TRBV15 NA
CASSTSPSRGKTQYF TGTGCCAGCAGCACCTCACCCTCCAGGGGAAAGACCCAGTACTTC NA TRBJ2-5 TRBV13 NA
CASSEIQGTGVAFF TGTGCCAGCAGTGAAATACAAGGGACAGGGGTTGCTTTCTTT TRBD1 TRBJ1-1 TRBV6-1 NA
CASGWDSTFGNTIYF TGTGCCAGCGGCTGGGACTCAACTTTTGGAAACACCATATATTTT NA TRBJ1-3 TRBV9 NA
CASSLDSDRVGNEQFF TGTGCCAGCAGCTTGGATTCGGACAGGGTGGGCAATGAGCAGTTCTTC TRBD1 TRBJ2-1 TRBV5-4 few
CASSHGGVVAFF TGCGCCAGCAGCCATGGGGGGGTAGTGGCTTTCTTT NA TRBJ1-1 TRBV4-3 NA
CASSVRPTSGSFTDTQYF TGTGCCAGCAGCGTAAGACCGACTAGCGGGAGTTTCACAGATACGCAGTATTTT TRBD2 TRBJ2-3 TRBV9 few
CASSEASGGVGELFF TGTGCCAGCAGTGAGGCTAGCGGGGGAGTCGGGGAGCTGTTTTTT TRBD2 TRBJ2-2 TRBV6-4 NA
CASSHRVAGSSGQYF TGTGCCAGCAGCCACCGGGTAGCGGGGTCCTCGGGGCAGTACTTC TRBD2 TRBJ2-7 TRBV7-8 few
CAGDSPNTEAFF TGCGCCGGCGACAGTCCGAACACTGAAGCTTTCTTT NA TRBJ1-1 TRBV4-3 NA
CASSMISGPYEQYF TGTGCCAGCAGTATGATTAGCGGACCCTACGAGCAGTACTTC NA TRBJ2-7 TRBV6-1 few
CAWQLQGSVELFF TGTGCCTGGCAGTTACAGGGATCGGTGGAACTGTTTTTT NA TRBJ1-4 TRBV30 NA
CASSDYSGGSKETQYF TGTGCCAGCAGTGATTATAGCGGGGGGTCCAAAGAGACCCAGTACTTC TRBD2 TRBJ2-5 TRBV6-1 NA
CASRTAGNSPLHF TGTGCCAGCAGGACAGCCGGGAATTCACCCCTCCACTTT NA TRBJ1-6 TRBV2 few